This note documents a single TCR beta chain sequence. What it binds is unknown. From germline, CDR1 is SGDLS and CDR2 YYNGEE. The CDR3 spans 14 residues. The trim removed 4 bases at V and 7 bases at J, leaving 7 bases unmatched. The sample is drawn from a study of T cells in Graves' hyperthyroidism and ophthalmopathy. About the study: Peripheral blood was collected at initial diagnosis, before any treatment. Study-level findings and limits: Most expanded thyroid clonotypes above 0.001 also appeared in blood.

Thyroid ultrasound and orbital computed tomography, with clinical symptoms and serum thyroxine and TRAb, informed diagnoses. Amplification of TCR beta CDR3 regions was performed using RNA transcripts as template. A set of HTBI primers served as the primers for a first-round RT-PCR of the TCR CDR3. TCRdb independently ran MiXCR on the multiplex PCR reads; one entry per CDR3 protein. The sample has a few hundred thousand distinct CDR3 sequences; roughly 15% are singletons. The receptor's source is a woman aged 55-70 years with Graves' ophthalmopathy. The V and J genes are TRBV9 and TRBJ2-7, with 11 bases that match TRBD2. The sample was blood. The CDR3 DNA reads TGTGCCAGCAGCTATACTAGCGGGAGCATTGAGCAGTACTTC. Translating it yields CASSYTSGSIEQYF.